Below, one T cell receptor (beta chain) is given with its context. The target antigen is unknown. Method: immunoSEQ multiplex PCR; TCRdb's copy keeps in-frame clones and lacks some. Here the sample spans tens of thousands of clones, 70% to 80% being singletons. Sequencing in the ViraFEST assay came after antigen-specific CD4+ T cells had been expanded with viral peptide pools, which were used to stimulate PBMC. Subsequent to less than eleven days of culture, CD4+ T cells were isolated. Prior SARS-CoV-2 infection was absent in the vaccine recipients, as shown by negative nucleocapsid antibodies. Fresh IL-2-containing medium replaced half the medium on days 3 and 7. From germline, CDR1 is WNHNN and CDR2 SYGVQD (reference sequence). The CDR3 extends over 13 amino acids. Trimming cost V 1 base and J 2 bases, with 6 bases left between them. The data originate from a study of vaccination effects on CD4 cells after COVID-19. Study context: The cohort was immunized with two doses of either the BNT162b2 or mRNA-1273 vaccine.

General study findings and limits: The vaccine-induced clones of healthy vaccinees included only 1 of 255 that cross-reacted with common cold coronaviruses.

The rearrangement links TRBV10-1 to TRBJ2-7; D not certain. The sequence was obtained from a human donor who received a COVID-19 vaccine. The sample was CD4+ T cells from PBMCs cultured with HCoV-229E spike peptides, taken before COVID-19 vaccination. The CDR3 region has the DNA TGCGCCAGCAGTGAGTACGGACCCTACGAGCAGTACTTC. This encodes CASSEYGPYEQYF.